This is a list of T cell receptor beta chains from one sample in a study of T cells after yellow fever vaccination. TCRdb analysed the 5' RACE reads with MiXCR anew, one entry per CDR3 protein. The sample has roughly 400,000 distinct CDR3 sequences, about 17% seen once. Here the sequenced sample was PBMCs, taken before the yellow fever booster vaccination. The receptors here all came from a man younger than 30 who received the YFV17D yellow fever vaccine. Both conserved end residues are part of each CDR3. The order of the fields is V gene, J gene, D gene, clone size, CDR3 DNA, CDR3 protein. A D gene is named only where the DNA matches it firmly. Part of the rows lack a size; the others show once, few, many or a class for expanded clones.

TRBV5-1,TRBJ2-4,.,few,TGCGCCAGCAGCTTGGCCGGGGTAGGATCGGGCATTCAGTACTTC,CASSLAGVGSGIQYF
TRBV5-1,TRBJ2-3,TRBD2,.,TGCGCCAGCAGCTTCTTCGGGGGGACGACTTATACGCAGTATTTT,CASSFFGGTTYTQYF
TRBV20-1,TRBJ2-1,.,.,TGCAGTGCAAACGGGGCGGAGCAGTTCTTC,CSANGAEQFF
TRBV7-2,TRBJ2-2,TRBD2,.,TGTGCCAGCAGGGGACTAGCGAGAGAGCTGTTTTTT,CASRGLARELFF
TRBV5-1,TRBJ2-5,.,.,TGCGCCAGCAGCCCGGTCTACAGGGACTCCGCGAAGACCCAGTACTTC,CASSPVYRDSAKTQYF
TRBV14,TRBJ2-3,TRBD2,.,TGTGCCAGCAGTCTTAGCGGGGGGATTGGTACGCAGTATTTT,CASSLSGGIGTQYF
TRBV9,TRBJ1-2,.,few,TGTGCCAGCAGCGGGCAAAGGGCGGGAAGCTATGGCTACACCTTC,CASSGQRAGSYGYTF
TRBV19,TRBJ1-2,.,few,TGTGCCACGCTGGTGGAGAGTGGCTACACCTTC,CATLVESGYTF
TRBV6-5,TRBJ1-5,TRBD1,few,TGTGCCAGCAGGCGACAGGGGGACGGCAATCAGCCCCAGCATTTT,CASRRQGDGNQPQHF
TRBV20-1,TRBJ2-3,.,.,TGCAGTGCTTCGCGGGTACCCCATCCAGATACGCAGTATTTT,CSASRVPHPDTQYF
TRBV25-1,TRBJ2-3,TRBD2,few,TGTGCCAGCAGTGACCCCTTGGCGGGGGGCTCCACAGATACGCAGTATTTT,CASSDPLAGGSTDTQYF
TRBV5-6,TRBJ1-4,.,.,TGTGCCAGCATGCTAAGGGGCATCAGTGAAAAACTGTTTTTT,CASMLRGISEKLFF
TRBV7-9,TRBJ1-5,.,.,TGTGCCAGCAGGGGGCCGGACCGGATGGGGCCCCAGCATTTT,CASRGPDRMGPQHF
TRBV6-5,TRBJ1-1,TRBD1,few,TGTGCCAGCAGGGCGTTGTTCACCTCACAGGGGGAGGCTGAAGCTTTCTTT,CASRALFTSQGEAEAFF
TRBV5-1,TRBJ2-5,.,.,TGCGCCAGCAGCGATGACCAAGAGACCCAGTACTTC,CASSDDQETQYF
TRBV7-2,TRBJ2-2,.,.,TGTGCCAGCAGCTTACAAACCGAAGGCACCGGGGAGCTGTTTTTT,CASSLQTEGTGELFF
TRBV19,TRBJ2-1,.,.,TGTGCCAGTAGTATTCGGGGCTCCTACAATGAGCAGTTCTTC,CASSIRGSYNEQFF
TRBV5-1,TRBJ2-7,.,.,TGCGCCAGCAGCTTGATGGACGAGCAGTACTTC,CASSLMDEQYF
TRBV5-1,TRBJ2-1,TRBD1,few,TGCGCCAGCCGCCTGGGACAGCCCCACAATGAGCAGTTCTTC,CASRLGQPHNEQFF
TRBV5-1,TRBJ2-1,TRBD1,.,TGCGCCAGCAGCTTCACTGGACAGGGGTACAATGAGCAGTTCTTC,CASSFTGQGYNEQFF
TRBV20-1,TRBJ2-3,.,.,TGCAGTGCCGCTGGCGGGGGCTTTCGAGATACGCAGTATTTT,CSAAGGGFRDTQYF
TRBV12-3/TRBV12-4,TRBJ2-2,TRBD1,.,TGTGCCAGCAGGCGACAGGGGGGCGGGGAGCTGTTTTTT,CASRRQGGGELFF
TRBV15,TRBJ2-3,.,.,TGTGCCACCAGCAGAGATCTGGCCACAGATACGCAGTATTTT,CATSRDLATDTQYF
TRBV5-5,TRBJ1-4,.,few,TGTGCCAGCAGCAACTTTCCGTCTAGAACTAATGAAAAACTGTTTTTT,CASSNFPSRTNEKLFF
TRBV15,TRBJ2-5,.,few,TGTGCCACCAGCAGAGTCGACAGCATACAAGAGACCCAGTACTTC,CATSRVDSIQETQYF
TRBV18,TRBJ2-7,.,.,TGTGCCAGCTCAACTACGCCGGGTTACGAGCAGTACTTC,CASSTTPGYEQYF
TRBV5-1,TRBJ2-3,.,.,TGCGCCAGCAGCTTAGCAGGGACGAGAGATACGCAGTATTTT,CASSLAGTRDTQYF
TRBV7-6,TRBJ2-2,TRBD2,.,TGTGCCAGCAGACGCGGGGGGGGCGTCACCGGGGAGCTGTTTTTT,CASRRGGGVTGELFF
TRBV6-6,TRBJ2-3,TRBD2,.,TGTGCCAGCAGTTACTCCAAAACTAGCGGCGGCACAGATACGCAGTATTTT,CASSYSKTSGGTDTQYF
TRBV27,TRBJ1-5,TRBD1,.,TGTGCCAGCCGTCGGGACAGGGGGCCCAATCAGCCCCAGCATTTT,CASRRDRGPNQPQHF
TRBV5-4,TRBJ2-3,.,few,TGTGCCAGCAGCTTGGGGGTCCACCCCACAGATACGCAGTATTTT,CASSLGVHPTDTQYF
TRBV29-1,TRBJ1-1,.,.,TGCAGCGTTGAAGAGGCAGCCCTGAACACTGAAGCTTTCTTT,CSVEEAALNTEAFF
TRBV4-1,TRBJ2-5,.,.,TGCGCCAGCAGCCACGTGGGTTCGACGGAGACCCAGTACTTC,CASSHVGSTETQYF
TRBV9,TRBJ2-1,TRBD2,.,TGTGCCAGCAGCGGAGCCTCTAGCGGGGCCTACAATGAGCAGTTCTTC,CASSGASSGAYNEQFF
TRBV11-2,TRBJ2-1,.,many,TGTGCCAGCAGCGGACAACTAGGAGATGAGCAGTTCTTC,CASSGQLGDEQFF
TRBV28,TRBJ2-1,.,few,TGTGCCAGCAGGGTGGAAAATGAGCAGTTCTTC,CASRVENEQFF
TRBV2,TRBJ2-7,TRBD1,.,TGTGCCAGCAGAGCCGGGACAGGGATTGACGAGCAGTACTTC,CASRAGTGIDEQYF
TRBV12-3/TRBV12-4,TRBJ2-5,.,.,TGTGCCAGCAGTGCCGCGGCCGGGGAGACCCAGTACTTC,CASSAAAGETQYF
TRBV4-2,TRBJ2-7,.,few,TGTGCCAGCAGCCAAGATGGTCACCTCGACGAGCAGTACTTC,CASSQDGHLDEQYF
TRBV10-3,TRBJ1-1,TRBD1,few,TGTGCCATCAGTGACCTGGACAGGGGGGACACTGAAGCTTTCTTT,CAISDLDRGDTEAFF
TRBV6-5,TRBJ1-3,.,.,TGTGCCAGCACCAGAGACAGCTCTGGAAACACCATATATTTT,CASTRDSSGNTIYF
TRBV12-3/TRBV12-4,TRBJ2-2,TRBD1,.,TGTGCCAGTAAGGAGGGACAGGGGTGGACCGGGGAGCTGTTTTTT,CASKEGQGWTGELFF
TRBV5-1,TRBJ2-7,TRBD2,few,TGCGCCAGCAGCCTCGCCCTAGCGGCATACGAGCAGTACTTC,CASSLALAAYEQYF
TRBV29-1,TRBJ2-3,.,few,TGCAGCGTGGGAAGATTATACACAGATACGCAGTATTTT,CSVGRLYTDTQYF
TRBV2,TRBJ1-5,.,.,TGTGCCAGCGGGGCTTATAGCAATCAGCCCCAGCATTTT,CASGAYSNQPQHF
TRBV5-1,TRBJ2-3,.,.,TGCGCCAGCAGTCCTAGGGGACCTCATAGCACAGATACGCAGTATTTT,CASSPRGPHSTDTQYF
TRBV12-3/TRBV12-4,TRBJ2-7,.,.,TGTGCCAGCAGTTTACAGGGGCCCTCCTACGAGCAGTACTTC,CASSLQGPSYEQYF
TRBV6-5,TRBJ1-5,.,few,TGTGCCAGCAGTGCCCAGACAGGACCTTATAGCAATCAGCCCCAGCATTTT,CASSAQTGPYSNQPQHF
TRBV28,TRBJ1-5,.,few,TGTGCCAGCAGTTCAGGGGCTATAGGCAATCAGCCCCAGCATTTT,CASSSGAIGNQPQHF
TRBV29-1,TRBJ2-1,TRBD1,few,TGCAGCGTCAAGACGGGACAGAGACACAATGAGCAGTTCTTC,CSVKTGQRHNEQFF
TRBV7-3,TRBJ2-5,TRBD2,few,TGTGCCAGCAGGCCCGATAGCGGGGGGGCAGCGGCGACCCAGTACTTC,CASRPDSGGAAATQYF
TRBV10-3,TRBJ2-3,TRBD2,.,TGTGCCATCAGGGGACTAGCGGGGGGCACAGATACGCAGTATTTT,CAIRGLAGGTDTQYF
TRBV12-5,TRBJ2-3,TRBD2,.,TGTGCTAGTGGCCCCAGGACTAGCGGGGACACAGATACGCAGTATTTT,CASGPRTSGDTDTQYF
TRBV6-5,TRBJ2-5,.,.,TGTGCCAGCAGTTCAGGGAGGAGAGAGACCCAGTACTTC,CASSSGRRETQYF
TRBV27,TRBJ2-3,TRBD2,.,TGTGCCAGCAGTTTCATAGCGGGGGGGCTTGGAGATACGCAGTATTTT,CASSFIAGGLGDTQYF